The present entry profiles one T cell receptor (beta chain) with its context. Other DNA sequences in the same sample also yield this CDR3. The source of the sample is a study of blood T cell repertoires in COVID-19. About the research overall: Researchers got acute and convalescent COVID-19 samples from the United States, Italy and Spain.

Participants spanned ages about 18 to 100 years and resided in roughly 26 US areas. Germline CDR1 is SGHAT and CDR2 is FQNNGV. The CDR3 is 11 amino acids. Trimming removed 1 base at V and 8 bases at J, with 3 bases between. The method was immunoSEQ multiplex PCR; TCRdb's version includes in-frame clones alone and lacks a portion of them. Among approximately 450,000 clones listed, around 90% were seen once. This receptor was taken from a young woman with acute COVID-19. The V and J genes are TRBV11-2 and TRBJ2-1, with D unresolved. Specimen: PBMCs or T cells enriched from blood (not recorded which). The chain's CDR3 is CASSLVDEQFF. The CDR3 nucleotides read TGTGCCAGCAGCTTAGTAGATGAGCAGTTCTTC.